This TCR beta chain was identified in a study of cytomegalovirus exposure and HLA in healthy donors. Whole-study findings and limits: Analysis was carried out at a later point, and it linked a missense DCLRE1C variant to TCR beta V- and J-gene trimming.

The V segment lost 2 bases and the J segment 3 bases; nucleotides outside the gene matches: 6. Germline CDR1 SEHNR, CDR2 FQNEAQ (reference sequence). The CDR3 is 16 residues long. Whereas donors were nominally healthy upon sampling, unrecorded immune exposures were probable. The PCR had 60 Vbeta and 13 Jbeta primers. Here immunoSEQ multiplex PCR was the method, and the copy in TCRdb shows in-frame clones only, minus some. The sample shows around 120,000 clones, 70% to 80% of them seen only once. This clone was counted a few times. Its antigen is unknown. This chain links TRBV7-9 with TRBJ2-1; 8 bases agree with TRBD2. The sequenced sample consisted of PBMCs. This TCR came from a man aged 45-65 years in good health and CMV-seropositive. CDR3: CASSLYRAGDYNEQFF. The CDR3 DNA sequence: TGTGCCAGCAGCTTATACCGAGCGGGAGACTACAATGAGCAGTTCTTC.